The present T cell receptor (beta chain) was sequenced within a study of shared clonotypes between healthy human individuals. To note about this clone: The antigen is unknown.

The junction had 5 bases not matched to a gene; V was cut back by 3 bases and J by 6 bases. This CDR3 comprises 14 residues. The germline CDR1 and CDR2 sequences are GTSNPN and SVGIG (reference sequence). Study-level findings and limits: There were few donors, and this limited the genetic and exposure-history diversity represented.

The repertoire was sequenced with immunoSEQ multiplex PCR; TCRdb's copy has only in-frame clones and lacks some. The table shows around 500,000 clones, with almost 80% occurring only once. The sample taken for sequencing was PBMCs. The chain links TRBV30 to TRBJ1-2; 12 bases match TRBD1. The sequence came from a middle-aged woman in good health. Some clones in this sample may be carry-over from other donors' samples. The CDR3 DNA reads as TGTGCCTGGAGCCCGGGACAGGGGGCAGATGGCTACACCTTC. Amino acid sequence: CAWSPGQGADGYTF.